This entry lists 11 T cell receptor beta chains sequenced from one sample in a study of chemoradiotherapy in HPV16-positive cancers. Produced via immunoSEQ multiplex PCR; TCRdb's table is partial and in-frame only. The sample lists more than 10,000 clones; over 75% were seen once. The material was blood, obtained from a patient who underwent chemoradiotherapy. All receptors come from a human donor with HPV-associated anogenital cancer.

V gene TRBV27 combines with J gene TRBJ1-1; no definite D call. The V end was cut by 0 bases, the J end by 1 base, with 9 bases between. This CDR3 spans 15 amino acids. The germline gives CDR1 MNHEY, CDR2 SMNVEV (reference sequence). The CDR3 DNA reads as TGTGCCAGCAGTTTATCCGTCGGGGAGAACACTGAAGCTTTCTTT. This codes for CASSLSVGENTEAFF.

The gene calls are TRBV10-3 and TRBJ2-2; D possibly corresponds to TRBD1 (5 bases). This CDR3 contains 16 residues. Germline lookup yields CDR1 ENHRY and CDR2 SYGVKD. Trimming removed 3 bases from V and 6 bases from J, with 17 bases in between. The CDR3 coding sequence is TGTGCCATCAGTGACGGTGGCAGGGATTTAGCCGGGGAGCTGTTTTTT. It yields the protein CAISDGGRDLAGELFF.

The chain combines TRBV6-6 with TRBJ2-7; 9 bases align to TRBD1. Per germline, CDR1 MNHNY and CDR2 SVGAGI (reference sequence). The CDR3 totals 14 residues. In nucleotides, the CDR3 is TGTGTTACAGGGGGCGAATCTCCCAATTACGAGCAGTACTTC. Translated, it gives CVTGGESPNYEQYF.

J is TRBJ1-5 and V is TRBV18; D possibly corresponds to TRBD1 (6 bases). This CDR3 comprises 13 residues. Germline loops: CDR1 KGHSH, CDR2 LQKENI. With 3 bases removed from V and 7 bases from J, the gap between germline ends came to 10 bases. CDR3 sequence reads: CASSPGAQQPQHF. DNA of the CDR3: TGTGCCAGCTCACCGGGGGCCCAGCAGCCCCAGCATTTT.

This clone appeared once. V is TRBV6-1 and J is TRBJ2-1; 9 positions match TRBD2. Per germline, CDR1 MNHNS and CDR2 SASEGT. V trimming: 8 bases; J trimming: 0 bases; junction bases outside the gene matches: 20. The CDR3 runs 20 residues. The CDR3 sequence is CASGGFGGVSGSYSYNEQFF. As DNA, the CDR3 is TGTGCCAGCGGTGGGTTTGGGGGGGTTAGCGGGAGTTACTCCTACAATGAGCAGTTCTTC.

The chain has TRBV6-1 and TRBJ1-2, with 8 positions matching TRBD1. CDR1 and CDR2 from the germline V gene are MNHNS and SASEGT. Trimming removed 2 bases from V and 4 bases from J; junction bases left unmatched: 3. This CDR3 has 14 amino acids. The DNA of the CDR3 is TGTGCCAGCAGTGAATTGGGACAGGTCTATGGCTACACCTTC. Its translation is CASSELGQVYGYTF.

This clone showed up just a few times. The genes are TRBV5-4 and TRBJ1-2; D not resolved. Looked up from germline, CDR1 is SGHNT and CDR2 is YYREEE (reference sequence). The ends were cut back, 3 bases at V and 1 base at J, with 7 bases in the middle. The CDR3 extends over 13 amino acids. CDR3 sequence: CASSSDGNYGYTF. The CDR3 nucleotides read TGTGCCAGCAGCTCGGACGGTAACTATGGCTACACCTTC.

The CDR3 region has the DNA TGTGCCAGTAGTATAAAGAGGGGCGAGAGGAACACTGAAGCTTTCTTT. Its translation is CASSIKRGERNTEAFF. The chain joins TRBV19 to TRBJ1-1, with D maybe TRBD1 (5 bases). Germline values: CDR1 LNHDA, CDR2 SQIVND (reference sequence). Trimming removed 2 bases from V and 1 base from J, with 14 bases in between. The length of the CDR3 is 16 residues.

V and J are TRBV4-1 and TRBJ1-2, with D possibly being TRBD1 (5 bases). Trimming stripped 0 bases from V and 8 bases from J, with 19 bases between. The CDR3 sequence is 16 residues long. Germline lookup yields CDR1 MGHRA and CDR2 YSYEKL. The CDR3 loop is CASSQEGSWQGKGYTF. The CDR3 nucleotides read TGCGCCAGCAGCCAAGAGGGAAGTTGGCAGGGAAAGGGCTACACCTTC.

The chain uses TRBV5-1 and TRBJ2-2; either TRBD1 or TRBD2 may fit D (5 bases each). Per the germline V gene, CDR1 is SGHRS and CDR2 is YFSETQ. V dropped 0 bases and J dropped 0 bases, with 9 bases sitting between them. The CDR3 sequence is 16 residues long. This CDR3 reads CASSLAGPSNTGELFF. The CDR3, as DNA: TGCGCCAGCAGCTTGGCGGGGCCCTCGAACACCGGGGAGCTGTTTTTT.

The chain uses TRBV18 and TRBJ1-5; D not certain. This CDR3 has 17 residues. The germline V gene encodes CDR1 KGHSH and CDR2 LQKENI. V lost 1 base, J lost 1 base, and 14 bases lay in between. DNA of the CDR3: TGTGCCAGCTCACCACTAGGTGTCCAGACAAGCAATCAGCCCCAGCATTTT. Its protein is CASSPLGVQTSNQPQHF.